A selection of T cell receptor beta chains follows, all from one sample in a study of blood T cell repertoires in COVID-19. Assay: immunoSEQ multiplex PCR; the TCRdb copy retains only in-frame clones and omits some. The sample lists about 120,000 clones, 75% to 85% occurring once. The source material was peripheral blood. The receptor set was obtained from a human donor in a cohort sampled during active COVID-19. Both conserved end residues are part of each CDR3. D genes are given only for firm matches. Size values are once, few and many counts, or a class for expanded clones, and some rows have none.

j_call v_call clone_size d_call cdr3_aa cdr3_nt
TRBJ2-7 TRBV7-2 few - CASSPSRTSYEQYF TGTGCCAGCAGCCCCTCCAGGACATCCTACGAGCAGTACTTC
TRBJ1-3 TRBV21-1 few - CASRGRTGGNTIYF TGTGCCAGCAGGGGAAGGACAGGGGGGAACACCATATATTTT
TRBJ2-5 TRBV7-2 - - CASSLRGTASQETQYF TGTGCCAGCAGCCTACGGGGGACGGCATCACAAGAGACCCAGTACTTC
TRBJ2-5 TRBV2 once - CASSEGTEQETQYF TGTGCCAGCAGTGAAGGGACAGAACAAGAGACCCAGTACTTC
TRBJ1-2 TRBV6-2/TRBV6-3 - - CASSQDLGAGYTF TGTGCCAGCAGTCAAGACCTGGGAGCTGGCTACACCTTC
TRBJ1-2 TRBV6-1 - - CASSERTGRGYTF TGTGCCAGCAGTGAACGAACAGGGCGTGGCTACACCTTC
TRBJ2-7 TRBV6-2/TRBV6-3 few TRBD2 CASSTTTSGRIYEQYF TGTGCCAGCAGTACGACGACTAGCGGGAGAATCTACGAGCAGTACTTC
TRBJ2-3 TRBV5-4 - TRBD2 CASSIGRGSTDTQYF TGTGCCAGCAGCATAGGGAGGGGAAGCACAGATACGCAGTATTTT
TRBJ1-1 TRBV5-1 few TRBD1 CASQKQGAVNTEAFF TGCGCCAGTCAAAAGCAGGGGGCCGTGAACACTGAAGCTTTCTTT
TRBJ2-3 TRBV7-8 - TRBD1 CASSLSSRDSYADTQYF TGTGCCAGCAGCTTATCCAGCCGGGACAGTTACGCAGATACGCAGTATTTT
TRBJ2-1 TRBV7-8 - TRBD2 CASSLGSSGGQGEQFF TGTGCCAGCAGCTTAGGGTCCAGCGGGGGCCAAGGGGAGCAGTTCTTC
TRBJ1-2 TRBV19 - - CASSTDRSVDYGYTF TGTGCCAGTAGTACAGACAGGTCGGTGGATTATGGCTACACCTTC
TRBJ1-1 TRBV7-9 - - CASSTPETRTEAFF TGTGCCAGCAGCACCCCAGAGACGAGGACTGAAGCTTTCTTT
TRBJ2-5 TRBV18 - TRBD1 CASSPPGQGILGETQYF TGTGCCAGCTCACCACCGGGACAGGGTATCCTGGGAGAGACCCAGTACTTC
TRBJ1-1 TRBV7-6 - - CASSRLPQGWTEAFF TGTGCCAGCAGCCGCCTCCCGCAGGGTTGGACTGAAGCTTTCTTT
TRBJ1-2 TRBV6-5 - - CASRPRENYGYTF TGTGCCAGCAGGCCGAGGGAAAACTATGGCTACACCTTC
TRBJ2-7 TRBV15 - TRBD2 CATSRDFSGSVSEQYF TGTGCCACCAGCAGAGATTTCAGCGGGAGCGTCAGCGAGCAGTACTTC
TRBJ1-5 TRBV19 - TRBD1 CARTGLVVDQPQHF TGTGCCAGGACAGGGTTGGTAGTGGATCAGCCCCAGCATTTT
TRBJ1-2 TRBV3-1/TRBV3-2 - TRBD1 CASSPTGQGALGYTF TGTGCCAGCAGCCCGACGGGACAGGGGGCGCTTGGCTACACCTTC
TRBJ2-2 TRBV19 once - CASSTPRVAAVFSAGELFF TGTGCCAGTAGTACGCCTAGAGTGGCGGCGGTATTCAGCGCCGGGGAGCTGTTTTTT
TRBJ1-3 TRBV7-2 - - CASSPTGGHPKNTIYF TGTGCCAGCAGCCCAACCGGGGGGCACCCAAAAAACACCATATATTTT
TRBJ1-5 TRBV30 - TRBD1 CAWDTGGNQPQHF TGTGCCTGGGACACAGGGGGAAATCAGCCCCAGCATTTT
TRBJ2-2 TRBV9 - TRBD2 CASSSGTSRGGELFF TGTGCCAGCAGCTCCGGGACTAGCAGAGGCGGGGAGCTGTTTTTT
TRBJ2-7 TRBV27 - TRBD2 CASSLRLAGSSYEQYF TGTGCCAGCAGTTTACGGCTAGCGGGTAGCTCCTACGAGCAGTACTTC